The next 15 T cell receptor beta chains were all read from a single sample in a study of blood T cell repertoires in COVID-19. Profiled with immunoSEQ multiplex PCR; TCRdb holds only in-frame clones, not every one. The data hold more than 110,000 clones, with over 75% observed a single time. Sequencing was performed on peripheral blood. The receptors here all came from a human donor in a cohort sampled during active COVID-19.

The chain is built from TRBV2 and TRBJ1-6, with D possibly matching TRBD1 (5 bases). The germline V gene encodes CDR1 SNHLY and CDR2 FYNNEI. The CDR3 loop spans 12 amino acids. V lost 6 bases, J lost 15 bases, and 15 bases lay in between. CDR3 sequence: CASSGHERHLHF. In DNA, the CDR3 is TGTGCCAGCAGCGGACATGAGAGGCACCTCCACTTT.

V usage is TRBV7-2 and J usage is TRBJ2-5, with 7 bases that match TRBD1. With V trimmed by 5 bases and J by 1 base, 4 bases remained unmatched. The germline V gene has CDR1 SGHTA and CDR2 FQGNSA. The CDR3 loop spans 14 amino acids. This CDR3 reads CASSRYRGQETQYF. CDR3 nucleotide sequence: TGTGCCAGCAGCAGGTACAGGGGCCAAGAGACCCAGTACTTC.

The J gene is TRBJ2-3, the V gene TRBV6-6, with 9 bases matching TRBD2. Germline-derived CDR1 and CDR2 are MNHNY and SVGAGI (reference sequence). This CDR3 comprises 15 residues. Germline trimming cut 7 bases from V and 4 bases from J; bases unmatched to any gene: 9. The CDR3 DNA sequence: TGTGCCAGCACTCCCGGGGAGCGGGGGGCAGATACGCAGTATTTT. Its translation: CASTPGERGADTQYF.

The CDR3 loop is CASSEQGQLNTIYF. The CDR3, as DNA: TGCGCCAGCAGTGAACAGGGTCAATTAAACACCATATATTTT. V and J are TRBV10-2 and TRBJ1-3; D may be TRBD1 (6 bases). Deletions cut 3 bases from V and 6 bases from J, with 12 bases between. The CDR3 runs 14 residues. CDR1 and CDR2 from the germline V gene are WSHSY and SAAADI.

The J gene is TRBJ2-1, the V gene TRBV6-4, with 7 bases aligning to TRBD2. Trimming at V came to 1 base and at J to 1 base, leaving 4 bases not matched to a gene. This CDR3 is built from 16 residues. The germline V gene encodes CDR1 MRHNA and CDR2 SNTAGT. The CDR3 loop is CASSDWASGSYNEQFF. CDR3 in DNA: TGTGCCAGCAGTGACTGGGCTAGCGGTTCCTACAATGAGCAGTTCTTC.

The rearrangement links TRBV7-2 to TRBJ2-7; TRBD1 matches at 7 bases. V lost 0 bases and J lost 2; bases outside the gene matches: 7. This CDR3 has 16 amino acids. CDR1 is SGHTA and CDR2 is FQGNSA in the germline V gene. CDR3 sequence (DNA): TGTGCCAGCAGCTTAGCGCCAAGGGGGCAGCCCTACGAGCAGTACGTC. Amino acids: CASSLAPRGQPYEQYV.

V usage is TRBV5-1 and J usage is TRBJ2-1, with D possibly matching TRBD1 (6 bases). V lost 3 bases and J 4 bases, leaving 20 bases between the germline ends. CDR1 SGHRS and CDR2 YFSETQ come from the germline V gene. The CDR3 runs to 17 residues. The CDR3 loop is CASSYTGNLRTYNEQFF. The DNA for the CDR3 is TGCGCCAGCAGCTACACAGGGAACCTTCGTACTTACAATGAGCAGTTCTTC.

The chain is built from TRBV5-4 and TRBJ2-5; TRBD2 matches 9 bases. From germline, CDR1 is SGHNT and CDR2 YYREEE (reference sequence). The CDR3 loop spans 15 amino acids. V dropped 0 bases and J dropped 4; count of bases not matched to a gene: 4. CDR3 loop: CASSLEGGRGETQYF. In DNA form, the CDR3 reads TGTGCCAGCAGCTTGGAGGGCGGGAGGGGAGAGACCCAGTACTTC.

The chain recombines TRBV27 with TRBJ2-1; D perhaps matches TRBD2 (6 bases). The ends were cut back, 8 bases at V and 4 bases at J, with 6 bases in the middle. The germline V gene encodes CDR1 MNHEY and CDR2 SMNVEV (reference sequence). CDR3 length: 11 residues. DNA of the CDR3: TGTGCCAGCCGGGGGTACAATGAGCAGTTCTTC. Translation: CASRGYNEQFF.

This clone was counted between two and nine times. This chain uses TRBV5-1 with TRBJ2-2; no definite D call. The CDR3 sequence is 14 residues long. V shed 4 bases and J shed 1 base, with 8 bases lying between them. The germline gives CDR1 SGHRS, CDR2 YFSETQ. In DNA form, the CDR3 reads TGCGCCAGCAGCCAAAGACAGAACACCGGGGAGCTGTTTTTT. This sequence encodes CASSQRQNTGELFF.

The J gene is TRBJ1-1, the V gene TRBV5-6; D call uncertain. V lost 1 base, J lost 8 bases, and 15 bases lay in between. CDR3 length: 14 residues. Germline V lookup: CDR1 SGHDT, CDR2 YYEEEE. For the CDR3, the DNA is TGTGCCAGCAGCTTGTTTGCACAGAAACAAGAAGCTTTCTTT. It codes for CASSLFAQKQEAFF.

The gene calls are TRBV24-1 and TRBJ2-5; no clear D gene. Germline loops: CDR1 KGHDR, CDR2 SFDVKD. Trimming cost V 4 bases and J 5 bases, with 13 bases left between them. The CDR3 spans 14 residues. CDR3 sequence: CATSDPGPEETQYF. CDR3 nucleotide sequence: TGTGCCACCAGTGACCCTGGGCCAGAGGAGACCCAGTACTTC.

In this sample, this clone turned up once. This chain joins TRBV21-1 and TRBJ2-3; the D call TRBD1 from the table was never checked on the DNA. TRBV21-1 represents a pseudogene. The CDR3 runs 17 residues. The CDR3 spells CASSNSDSRASTDTQYF. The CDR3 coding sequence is TGTGCCAGCAGCAACTCCGACAGCCGTGCCAGCACAGATACGCAGTATTTT.

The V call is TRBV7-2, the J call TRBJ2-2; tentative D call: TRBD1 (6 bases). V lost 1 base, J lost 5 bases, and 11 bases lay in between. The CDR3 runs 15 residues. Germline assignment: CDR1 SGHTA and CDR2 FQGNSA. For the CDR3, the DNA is TGTGCCAGCAGCTTAGGGACAAGGGGGACCGGGGAGCTGTTTTTT. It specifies CASSLGTRGTGELFF.

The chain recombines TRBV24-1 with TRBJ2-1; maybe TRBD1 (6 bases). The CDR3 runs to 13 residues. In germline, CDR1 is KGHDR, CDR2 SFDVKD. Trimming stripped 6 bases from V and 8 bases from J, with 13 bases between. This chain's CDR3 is CATSMGAIHEQFF. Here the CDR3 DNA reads TGTGCCACCAGTATGGGGGCTATCCATGAGCAGTTCTTC.